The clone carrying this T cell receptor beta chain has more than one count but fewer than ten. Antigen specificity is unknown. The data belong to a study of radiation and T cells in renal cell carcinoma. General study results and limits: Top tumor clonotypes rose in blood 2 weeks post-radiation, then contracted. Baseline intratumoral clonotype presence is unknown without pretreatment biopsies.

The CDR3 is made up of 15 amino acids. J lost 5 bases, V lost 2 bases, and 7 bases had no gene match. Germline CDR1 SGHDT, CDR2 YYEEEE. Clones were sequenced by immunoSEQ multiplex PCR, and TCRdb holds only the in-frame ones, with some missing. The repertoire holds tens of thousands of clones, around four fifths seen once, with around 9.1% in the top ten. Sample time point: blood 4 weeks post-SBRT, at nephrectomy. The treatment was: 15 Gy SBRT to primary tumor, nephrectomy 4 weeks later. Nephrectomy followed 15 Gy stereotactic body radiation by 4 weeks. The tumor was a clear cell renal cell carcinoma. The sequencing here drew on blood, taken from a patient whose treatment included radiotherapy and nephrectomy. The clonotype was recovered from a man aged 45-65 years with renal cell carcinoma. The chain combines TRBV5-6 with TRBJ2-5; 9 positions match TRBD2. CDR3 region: CASSFGGRGSETQYF. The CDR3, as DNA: TGTGCCAGCAGCTTTGGCGGGAGGGGCAGCGAGACCCAGTACTTC.